Below are 23 T cell receptor beta chains sequenced from a single sample in a study of control samples from healthy donors and cancer patients. The table came from immunoSEQ multiplex PCR; TCRdb's copy has only in-frame clones and leaves some out. The data hold about 100,000 clones, with 87% observed a single time. Specimen: blood. Receptors were obtained from a woman between 45 and 65 years old in good health.

The V and J genes are TRBV12-5 and TRBJ1-1; D ambiguous. This CDR3 spans 15 amino acids. From germline, CDR1 is LGHNT and CDR2 FRNRAP. Deletions cut 3 bases from V and 0 bases from J, with 11 bases between. DNA for the CDR3: TGTGCTAGTGGTTTCCCGTGGGGTATGAACACTGAAGCTTTCTTT. It yields the protein CASGFPWGMNTEAFF.

The chain links TRBV27 to TRBJ2-3; D remains unclear. This CDR3 comprises 13 residues. V was trimmed by 1 base and J by 1 base, leaving 3 bases between them. In germline, CDR1 is MNHEY, CDR2 SMNVEV (reference sequence). DNA for the CDR3: TGTGCCAGCAGTTTATGGCGCACAGATACGCAGTATTTT. Translated, it gives CASSLWRTDTQYF.

This clone was detected once. The chain uses TRBV29-1 and TRBJ2-3; 15 bases are shared with TRBD2. V dropped 7 bases and J dropped 3; count of bases not matched to a gene: 14. The CDR3 has 18 residues. The germline V gene encodes CDR1 SQVTM and CDR2 ANQGSEA. The CDR3 DNA follows: TGCAGCGCATACCCCGGGACTAGCGGGAGGTCTGCTACAGATACGCAGTATTTT. This codes for CSAYPGTSGRSATDTQYF.

This clone was seen a few times. The rearrangement uses TRBV4-1 and TRBJ1-2; D is unclear. CDR3 size: 13 residues. Trimming cost V 2 bases and J 8 bases, with 12 bases left between them. Germline loops: CDR1 MGHRA, CDR2 YSYEKL. The CDR3 protein is CASSQSDDWGYTF. The CDR3, as DNA: TGCGCCAGCAGCCAATCCGATGATTGGGGCTACACCTTC.

The CDR3 DNA reads TGTGCCAGCAGCGATAACGAGAACACCGGGGAGCTGTTTTTT. Encoded protein: CASSDNENTGELFF. This chain links TRBV6-6 with TRBJ2-2; D call uncertain. Germline V gives CDR1 MNHNY, CDR2 SVGAGI (reference sequence). CDR3 length equals 14 residues. Deletions cut 6 bases from V and 1 base from J, with 9 bases between.

This chain uses TRBV5-4 with TRBJ2-5; D remains unclear. In germline, CDR1 is SGHNT, CDR2 YYREEE (reference sequence). V was clipped by 0 bases and J by 1 base, with 7 bases between them. CDR3 length equals 14 residues. The CDR3 sequence is CASSLANSQETQYF. CDR3 coding DNA: TGTGCCAGCAGCTTGGCCAACTCCCAAGAGACCCAGTACTTC. The entire variable domain, with the rest obtained from reference TRBV5-4 and TRBJ2-5, is as follows: ETGVTQSPTHLIKTRGQQVTLRCSSQSGHNTVSWYQQALGQGPQFIFQYYREEENGRGNFPPRFSGLQFPNYSSELNVNALELDDSALYLCASSLANSQETQYFGPGTRLLVL.

V gene TRBV5-4 combines with J gene TRBJ2-5; D is perhaps TRBD2 (6 bases). V lost 5 bases and J lost 2, with 13 bases in between. Germline V gene sequence: CDR1 SGHNT, CDR2 YYREEE (reference sequence). This CDR3 region has 14 residues. The CDR3 nucleotides are TGTGCCAGCAGTGGGGGGTCAGTACAAGAGACCCAGTACTTC. Its translation is CASSGGSVQETQYF.

This chain joins TRBV6-6 and TRBJ1-1; D not resolved. Trimming took off 6 bases at V and 9 bases at J, with 11 bases between the two ends. CDR1 and CDR2 from the germline V gene are MNHNY and SVGAGI (reference sequence). The CDR3 length is 11 residues. The CDR3: CASREVEQAFF. For the CDR3, the DNA is TGTGCCAGCAGGGAAGTGGAACAAGCTTTCTTT.

The V call is TRBV4-1, the J call TRBJ2-7, with D possibly called TRBD1 or TRBD2 (6 bases each). The CDR3 runs to 17 residues. Trimming pared 1 base from V and 0 bases from J, leaving 16 bases between. The germline V gene encodes CDR1 MGHRA and CDR2 YSYEKL. DNA of the CDR3: TGCGCCAGCAGCCAAGGGAGGGGGGCCTTCAGCTCCTACGAGCAGTACTTC. It yields the protein CASSQGRGAFSSYEQYF.

This sequence joins TRBV5-8 and TRBJ1-4; D is uncertain. The CDR3 runs to 13 residues. V lost 3 bases to trimming and J lost 8 bases, with 11 bases between them. Germline CDR1 reads SGHTS; CDR2 reads YDEGEE. Here the CDR3 reads CASSSDGREKLFF. DNA of the CDR3: TGTGCCAGCAGCTCGGACGGACGGGAAAAACTGTTTTTT.

This clone was observed a single time. The chain is built from TRBV7-9 and TRBJ2-2; no reliable D call. The V end lost 1 base, the J end lost 3 bases, and 3 bases lay between the germline ends. The germline CDR1 and CDR2 sequences are SEHNR and FQNEAQ (reference sequence). This CDR3 spans 13 amino acids. CDR3 coding DNA: TGTGCCAGCAGCTTAGACCACACCGGGGAGCTGTTTTTT. This gives the protein CASSLDHTGELFF.

The chain recombines TRBV7-2 with TRBJ2-7; TRBD1 agrees at 10 bases. The germline V gene has CDR1 SGHTA and CDR2 FQGNSA. The trim removed 5 bases at V and 2 bases at J, leaving 6 bases unmatched. The CDR3 consists of 15 residues. CDR3 region: CASSLWGTGAYEQYF. Here the CDR3 DNA reads TGTGCCAGCAGCCTCTGGGGGACAGGGGCCTACGAGCAGTACTTC.

This chain uses TRBV11-2 with TRBJ1-2; D is unclear. Germline loops: CDR1 SGHAT, CDR2 FQNNGV. This CDR3 spans 13 amino acids. V lost 1 base, J lost 1 base, and 4 bases lay in between. The CDR3 sequence is CASSLGGNYGYTF. The CDR3 region has the DNA TGTGCCAGCAGCTTAGGGGGTAACTATGGCTACACCTTC.

The chain links TRBV27 to TRBJ2-7; 7 nucleotides line up with TRBD1. The CDR3 extends over 10 amino acids. Germline CDR1 is MNHEY and CDR2 is SMNVEV (reference sequence). The CDR3 bases are TGTGCCAGCACTCTGGACAGGCCCTCTGTC. It encodes CASTLDRPSV.

This rearrangement joins TRBV9 to TRBJ1-1, with TRBD1 as a possible D gene (6 bases). Trimming took off 0 bases at V and 5 bases at J, with 14 bases between the two ends. Germline V CDR1 and CDR2: SGDLS, YYNGEE. This CDR3 spans 15 amino acids. The chain's CDR3 is CASSVGGRDMTEAFF. The CDR3 region has the DNA TGTGCCAGCAGCGTAGGCGGCCGGGACATGACTGAAGCTTTCTTT.

V is TRBV19 and J is TRBJ2-7; D remains ambiguous. The germline CDR1 and CDR2 sequences are LNHDA and SQIVND (reference sequence). With 3 bases removed from V and 0 bases from J, the gap between germline ends came to 12 bases. This CDR3 region has 15 residues. DNA for the CDR3: TGTGCCAGTAGTATTAGCCCGGCGCGCTCCTACGAGCAGTACTTC. It translates to CASSISPARSYEQYF.

V and J are TRBV11-1 and TRBJ2-1; TRBD2 matches at 7 bases. The length of the CDR3 is 16 residues. Germline V gene data show CDR1 as SGHAT and CDR2 as FQDESV (reference sequence). V dropped 2 bases and J dropped 10; count of bases not matched to a gene: 14. The CDR3 DNA is TGTGCCAGCAGCTTATCTGGGGGGGGTAGACTTTCGGAGCAGTTCTTC. This translates into CASSLSGGGRLSEQFF. Full variable domain (remainder filled in from reference TRBV11-1 and TRBJ2-1): EAEVAQSPRYKITEKSQAVAFWCDPISGHATLYWYRQILGQGPELLVQFQDESVVDDSQLPKDRFSAERLKGVDSTLKIQPAELGDSAMYLCASSLSGGGRLSEQFFGPGTRLTVL.

The chain uses TRBV18 and TRBJ1-2; perhaps TRBD1 as D (5 bases). The length of the CDR3 is 14 residues. Germline values: CDR1 KGHSH, CDR2 LQKENI. Between the trimmed V and J ends, which lost 6 bases and 2 bases, there was a span of 13 bases. The CDR3 reads CASSTDIDNYGYTF. In nucleotides, the CDR3 is TGTGCCAGCTCGACAGACATCGACAACTATGGCTACACCTTC.

V usage is TRBV7-9 and J usage is TRBJ1-1; D is unresolved. The germline V gene encodes CDR1 SEHNR and CDR2 FQNEAQ (reference sequence). The CDR3 consists of 15 residues. The V end lost 7 bases, the J end lost 2 bases, and 17 bases lay between the germline ends. The CDR3 region has the DNA TGTGCCAGCACCCACCAGACGAGCCTTAACACTGAAGCTTTCTTT. Amino acid sequence: CASTHQTSLNTEAFF.

V and J are TRBV6-6 and TRBJ2-1; perhaps TRBD2 as D (5 bases). Trimming removed 8 bases from V and 7 bases from J, with 12 bases in between. Germline assignment: CDR1 MNHNY and CDR2 SVGAGI (reference sequence). The CDR3 has 12 residues. DNA of the CDR3: TGTGCCAGCTCCCGGACTTGGAATGAGCAGTTCTTC. This encodes CASSRTWNEQFF.

V usage is TRBV10-3 and J usage is TRBJ1-2; no definite D call. The V gene lost 3 bases and the J gene lost 13 bases, with 15 bases spanning the gap. Germline values: CDR1 ENHRY, CDR2 SYGVKD. This CDR3 is 12 amino acids long. The CDR3, as DNA: TGTGCCATCAGTGAATTTCCTGCCGACCGCACCTTC. Translation gives CAISEFPADRTF.

V and J are TRBV5-8 and TRBJ1-2; a weak D match, TRBD1 (5 bases). The CDR3 consists of 16 residues. Trimming shortened V by 4 bases and J by 2 bases, and 18 bases separated the two germline ends. The germline gives CDR1 SGHTS, CDR2 YDEGEE. CDR3 nucleotide sequence: TGTGCCAGCAGCAAAACCGACAGCGCCACAAACTATGGCTACACCTTC. Protein: CASSKTDSATNYGYTF.

This clone was seen a handful of times. The rearrangement links TRBV5-6 to TRBJ2-4; 12 positions agree with TRBD2. Germline-derived CDR1 and CDR2 are SGHDT and YYEEEE. This CDR3 region has 18 residues. Trimming removed 2 bases from V and 0 bases from J; junction bases left unmatched: 6. The CDR3 here is CASSLLAGGALAKNIQYF. For the CDR3, the DNA is TGTGCCAGCAGCTTACTAGCGGGGGGTGCCCTAGCCAAAAACATTCAGTACTTC.